Shown below are 24 T cell receptor beta chains from a single sample sequenced in a study of blood T cell repertoires in COVID-19. The assay was immunoSEQ multiplex PCR, and TCRdb's table has in-frame clones only and misses some. The sample holds over 600,000 clones, more than 80% seen once. The sample was peripheral blood. The receptor set was obtained from a woman aged 18-29 years with acute or convalescent COVID-19.

Concerning this clone: This same CDR3 is encoded by further DNA sequences in the sample. CDR3 DNA sequence: TGTGCCAGCAGCGCCGGGAAGAACACTGAAGCTTTCTTT. Protein: CASSAGKNTEAFF. This chain links TRBV9 with TRBJ1-1, with unresolved D. This CDR3 is 13 amino acids long. V was trimmed by 3 bases and J by 1 base, leaving 7 bases between them. Germline lookup yields CDR1 SGDLS and CDR2 YYNGEE. Supplemented by reference TRBV9 and TRBJ1-1, the full variable domain reads DSGVTQTPKHLITATGQRVTLRCSPRSGDLSVYWYQQSLDQGLQFLIQYYNGEERAKGNILERFSAQQFPDLHSELNLSSLELGDSALYFCASSAGKNTEAFFGQGTRLTVV.

This chain uses TRBV10-2 with TRBJ1-5; D possibly corresponds to TRBD1 (5 bases). V was trimmed by 3 bases and J by 3 bases, leaving 9 bases between them. Looked up from germline, CDR1 is WSHSY and CDR2 is SAAADI. CDR3 length: 14 amino acids. This CDR3 is CASSEFGANQPQHF. In DNA form, the CDR3 reads TGCGCCAGCAGTGAATTTGGGGCCAATCAGCCCCAGCATTTT.

As DNA, the CDR3 is TGCGCCAGCAGCTTGGGTTCAATGAACACTGAAGCTTTCTTT. It specifies CASSLGSMNTEAFF. The chain carries TRBV5-1 and TRBJ1-1; D uncertain. With 0 bases removed from V and 0 bases from J, the gap between germline ends came to 6 bases. This CDR3 is built from 14 residues. The germline gives CDR1 SGHRS, CDR2 YFSETQ.

This chain connects TRBV18 to TRBJ1-2, with D tentatively TRBD1 (6 bases). There are 14 residues in the CDR3. The germline CDR1 and CDR2 sequences are KGHSH and LQKENI. V dropped 1 base and J dropped 3 bases, with 9 bases sitting between them. CDR3 protein: CASSPRTDYYGYTF. The DNA for the CDR3 is TGTGCCAGCTCACCACGGACAGACTACTATGGCTACACCTTC.

The chain links TRBV25-1 to TRBJ2-2; TRBD2 is a possible D gene (6 bases). Germline V gene data show CDR1 as MGHDK and CDR2 as SYGVNS. Trimming took off 7 bases at V and 1 base at J, with 13 bases between the two ends. CDR3 length equals 15 residues. Here the CDR3 reads CASTFWGENTGELFF. CDR3 sequence (DNA): TGTGCCAGCACCTTTTGGGGGGAGAACACCGGGGAGCTGTTTTTT. Combining the CDR3 with reference TRBV25-1 and TRBJ2-2 gives the whole variable domain EADIYQTPRYLVIGTGKKITLECSQTMGHDKMYWYQQDPGMELHLIHYSYGVNSTEKGDLSSESTVSRIRTEHFPLTLESARPSHTSQYLCASTFWGENTGELFFGEGSRLTVL.

The chain has TRBV20-1 and TRBJ1-2; D gene ambiguous. This CDR3 is 16 amino acids long. Trimming cost V 3 bases and J 8 bases, with 25 bases left between them. The germline CDR1 and CDR2 sequences are DFQATT and SNEGSKA (reference sequence). The CDR3 nucleotides are TGCAGTGCTAGTGCAACAATAGAGGGCAGGACCGTGGGCTACACCTTC. Protein: CSASATIEGRTVGYTF.

The chain links TRBV6-1 to TRBJ2-7; unclear D gene. Trimming pared 2 bases from V and 2 bases from J, leaving 4 bases between. The length of the CDR3 is 12 residues. The germline CDR1 and CDR2 sequences are MNHNS and SASEGT. The CDR3, as DNA: TGTGCCAGCAGTGAATACACCTACGAGCAGTACTTC. This encodes CASSEYTYEQYF.

The chain links TRBV15 to TRBJ2-5, with D possibly TRBD2 on 6 matching bases. Between the trimmed V and J ends, which lost 0 bases and 5 bases, there was a span of 13 bases. Germline V gene data show CDR1 as LNHNV and CDR2 as YYDKDF (reference sequence). The CDR3 is made up of 15 amino acids. The CDR3 DNA reads as TGTGCCACCAGCAGAGATCGCGCCCGGGGGGAGACCCAGTACTTC. Translated: CATSRDRARGETQYF.

The rearrangement uses TRBV18 and TRBJ1-1, with TRBD1 identical over 11 bases. Trimming at V came to 3 bases and at J to 4 bases, leaving 7 bases not matched to a gene. The CDR3 length is 16 residues. In germline, CDR1 is KGHSH, CDR2 LQKENI. Here the CDR3 reads CASSPGQGVFGTEAFF. CDR3 bases: TGTGCCAGCTCACCGGGACAGGGGGTATTCGGCACTGAAGCTTTCTTT.

There are a few counts of this clone. V is TRBV6-2 or TRBV6-3 and J is TRBJ2-6; D unresolved. V lost 4 bases, J lost 0 bases, and 7 bases lay in between. Germline CDR1 MNHEY, CDR2 SVGEGT. CDR3 size: 15 residues. The CDR3 reads CASSSSGSGANVLTF. DNA for the CDR3: TGTGCCAGCAGTTCGTCGGGCTCTGGGGCCAACGTCCTGACTTTC.

V and J are TRBV18 and TRBJ1-3; 8 bases match TRBD1. Trimming removed 3 bases from V and 4 bases from J; junction bases left unmatched: 11. This CDR3 has 17 amino acids. The germline CDR1 and CDR2 sequences are KGHSH and LQKENI. The CDR3 DNA sequence: TGTGCCAGCTCACCGGTAGTCCAGGGGGCCTCCGGAAACACCATATATTTT. Translating gives CASSPVVQGASGNTIYF.

This clone was seen only once. CDR3 in DNA: TGCAGTGCAAGTAGGGACTCCACAGATACGCAGTATTTT. Its translation: CSASRDSTDTQYF. The chain joins TRBV20-1 to TRBJ2-3; tentative D call: TRBD2 (6 bases). The ends were cut back, 6 bases at V and 2 bases at J, with 12 bases in the middle. The germline gives CDR1 DFQATT, CDR2 SNEGSKA (reference sequence). The CDR3 length is 13 residues.

J is TRBJ2-1 and V is TRBV4-2, with 11 bases that match TRBD1. V was pared by 2 bases and J by 1 base, with 7 bases of the junction left unmatched. CDR1 LGHNA and CDR2 YNFKEQ come from the germline V gene. The CDR3 has 18 residues. CDR3 nucleotide sequence: TGTGCCAGCAGCCAACAGGGACAGGGGGACCCATCCTACAATGAGCAGTTCTTC. This sequence encodes CASSQQGQGDPSYNEQFF.

The chain joins TRBV7-2 to TRBJ2-2; TRBD1 might be the D (5 bases). This CDR3 is 13 amino acids long. The germline CDR1 and CDR2 sequences are SGHTA and FQGNSA. Trimming pared 5 bases from V and 8 bases from J, leaving 12 bases between. CDR3 sequence: CASSTVGPGELFF. The CDR3 DNA reads as TGTGCCAGCAGCACCGTGGGGCCGGGGGAGCTGTTTTTT.

As DNA, the CDR3 is TGCGCCAGCAGCCTGGGGCGGGGGGTCTACTACGAGCAGTACTTC. As protein: CASSLGRGVYYEQYF. The V call is TRBV4-1, the J call TRBJ2-7; TRBD2 matches at 8 bases. With 4 bases clipped from V and 3 bases from J, the junction kept 8 bases outside the gene matches. Germline CDR1 MGHRA, CDR2 YSYEKL. CDR3 length: 15 residues.

The chain joins TRBV30 to TRBJ1-2; 9 bases fit TRBD1. The V segment lost 3 bases and the J segment 7 bases; nucleotides outside the gene matches: 6. Germline V gene sequence: CDR1 GTSNPN, CDR2 SVGIG (reference sequence). The CDR3 has 13 residues. The CDR3 loop is CAWSQQGAFGYTF. In nucleotides, the CDR3 is TGTGCCTGGAGCCAACAGGGGGCCTTTGGCTACACCTTC.

The chain is built from TRBV6-4 and TRBJ2-1, with 8 bases that match TRBD2. CDR3 size: 14 residues. CDR1 is MRHNA and CDR2 is SNTAGT in the germline V gene. J lost 6 bases, V lost 4 bases, and 5 bases had no gene match. CDR3 in DNA: TGTGCCAGCAGTGCGCGGGGGGACCTCAATGAGCAGTTCTTC. Amino acid sequence: CASSARGDLNEQFF.

The chain is built from TRBV7-2 and TRBJ2-1, with 8 bases that match TRBD1. Germline trimming cut 2 bases from V and 8 bases from J; bases unmatched to any gene: 8. Germline CDR1 SGHTA, CDR2 FQGNSA. The CDR3 totals 15 residues. This CDR3 reads CASSLNMDRVYEQFF. The CDR3 region has the DNA TGTGCCAGCAGCTTAAACATGGACAGGGTTTATGAGCAGTTCTTC.

This rearrangement joins TRBV28 to TRBJ1-6; D is perhaps TRBD1 (5 bases). Trimming cost V 2 bases and J 6 bases, with 11 bases left between them. Germline lookup yields CDR1 MDHEN and CDR2 SYDVKM. This CDR3 has 15 residues. The DNA for the CDR3 is TGTGCCAGCAGTTTAACAGGTCCCGCTAATTCACCCCTCCACTTT. Its translation: CASSLTGPANSPLHF.

The chain carries TRBV29-1 and TRBJ1-1; D is perhaps TRBD1 (5 bases). The ends were cut back, 4 bases at V and 1 base at J, with 10 bases in the middle. Per the germline V gene, CDR1 is SQVTM and CDR2 is ANQGSEA. The CDR3 contains 13 residues. The CDR3 bases are TGCAGCGTTGCTACTGGGGCGAACACTGAAGCTTTCTTT. Translated: CSVATGANTEAFF.

The gene calls are TRBV3-1 (or the pseudogene TRBV3-2) and TRBJ1-2, with 8 positions matching TRBD1. The length of the CDR3 is 14 residues. Germline V gene lookup returns CDR1 LGHDT and CDR2 YNNKEL (reference sequence). The V and J ends lost 4 bases and 6 bases, in that order; junction bases with no gene match: 7. CDR3 in amino acids: CASSPRTGKHGYTF. For the CDR3, the DNA is TGTGCCAGCAGCCCGAGGACAGGGAAGCATGGCTACACCTTC.

The J gene is TRBJ2-7, the V gene TRBV2; 7 nucleotides match TRBD2. The CDR3 spans 14 residues. J lost 2 bases, V lost 6 bases, and 7 bases had no gene match. Germline CDR1 reads SNHLY; CDR2 reads FYNNEI. CDR3 sequence (DNA): TGTGCCAGCAGACTGACTAGCTTCGCCTACGAGCAGTACTTC. Translated: CASRLTSFAYEQYF.

The genes are TRBV25-1 and TRBJ1-6, with a weak D call TRBD1 (6 bases). The CDR3 is 13 residues long. From germline, CDR1 is MGHDK and CDR2 SYGVNS. V was trimmed by 5 bases and J by 9 bases, leaving 11 bases between them. The CDR3 DNA reads as TGTGCCAGCAGTAGGGACATCGGTTCACCCCTCCACTTT. Protein: CASSRDIGSPLHF.

The chain employs TRBV28 and TRBJ1-5, with D perhaps matching TRBD1 (6 bases). Trimming removed 1 base from V and 4 bases from J, with 11 bases in between. CDR1 is MDHEN and CDR2 is SYDVKM in the germline V gene. This CDR3 contains 15 residues. CDR3 in amino acids: CASSLSTRGNQPQHF. Written as DNA, the CDR3 is TGTGCCAGCAGTTTATCTACCAGGGGAAATCAGCCCCAGCATTTT. Combining the CDR3 with reference TRBV28 and TRBJ1-5 gives the whole variable domain DVKVTQSSRYLVKRTGEKVFLECVQDMDHENMFWYRQDPGLGLRLIYFSYDVKMKEKGDIPEGYSVSREKKERFSLILESASTNQTSMYLCASSLSTRGNQPQHFGDGTRLSIL.